This note documents a single T cell receptor beta chain sequence. This clone appeared a single time. Its antigen is still unknown. Base qualities are not recorded, but no much larger clone differs from it by a single base. The data are from a study of blood T cell repertoires in COVID-19 (TCRdb year 2020). For the wider study: Collaborator samples came from the United States, Italy and Spain and covered acute and convalescent phases of COVID-19. The material from the prospective study consisted of cDNA or gDNA derived from T cells, B-cell-depleted T cells, or PBMCs. Subjects who had been exposed to COVID-19, were actively infected with it, or had recovered from it provided the deeply sampled blood TCRbeta repertoires that made up the dataset. The repertoires were released in a freely available public database intended as a resource for research on the immune response to SARS-CoV-2. Samples came from the ongoing ImmuneRACE study (first 160 participants) plus 1,254 subjects from 6 global collaborators. Sample metadata almost always included a de-identified subject ID, COVID-19 status, age in years and sex. HLA class I and class II types, where available, came from metadata supplied by the sample provider rather than from assay-based typing. Here is what the overall study found, with its caveats: Clinical and demographic metadata were provided uncurated, with the amount varying by source and participant.

Each collaborating institution followed its own protocols to collect whole blood in K2EDTA tubes. Collaborator samples were shipped for TCRbeta analysis as frozen whole blood, isolated PBMCs, or DNA extracted from either sample type. TCRbeta CDR3 regions were amplified from genomic DNA by means of the immunoSEQ Assay, a bias-controlled multiplex PCR. On the authors' methods: The number of nucleated cells in each sample was estimated from the amplification of reference gene primers within the assay. Sequence reads were collapsed and filtered to measure the absolute abundance of every unique TCRbeta CDR3 rearrangement. Productive Simpson clonality was computed per sample as the square root of Simpson's diversity index over productive rearrangements. The source is immuneACCESS, and TCRdb retained only in-frame sequences with V and J called. Part of the clones is not carried over; for the studies checked, unresolved V genes explain less than half of this, and the remainder is unexplained. For V, J and clone size, that table is used; D and trimming come from the DNA. The table for this sample lists roughly 320,000 clones; 65% to 90% of them were counted only once. Around 7.2% of the sample goes to the ten largest clones.

The receptor was derived from a human donor in a cohort sampled during active COVID-19. Source material: peripheral blood.

The CDR3 reads CASSIARDRPYGYTF. The sequence in DNA is TGTGCCAGTAGTATCGCCCGGGACAGGCCCTATGGCTACACCTTC. The rearrangement joined TRBV19 to TRBJ1-2; TRBD1 matches 8 bases in the middle. The CDR3 spans 15 residues, from the cysteine through the phenylalanine. CDR3 DNA is the only sequence kept; it has 45 bases, read in frame from the first base. The CDR1 and CDR2 encoded by the germline V gene (reference sequence) are LNHDA and SQIVND. The germline V end is reduced by 3 bases and the J end by 4 bases; junction bases left unmatched: 7. The full variable domain, with segments outside the CDR3 supplied by the reference TRBV19 and TRBJ1-2 proteins, appears as DGGITQSPKYLFRKEGQNVTLSCEQNLNHDAMYWYRQDPGQGLRLIYYSQIVNDFQKGDIAEGYSVSREKKESFPLTVTSAQKNPTAFYLCASSIARDRPYGYTFGSGTRLTVV.